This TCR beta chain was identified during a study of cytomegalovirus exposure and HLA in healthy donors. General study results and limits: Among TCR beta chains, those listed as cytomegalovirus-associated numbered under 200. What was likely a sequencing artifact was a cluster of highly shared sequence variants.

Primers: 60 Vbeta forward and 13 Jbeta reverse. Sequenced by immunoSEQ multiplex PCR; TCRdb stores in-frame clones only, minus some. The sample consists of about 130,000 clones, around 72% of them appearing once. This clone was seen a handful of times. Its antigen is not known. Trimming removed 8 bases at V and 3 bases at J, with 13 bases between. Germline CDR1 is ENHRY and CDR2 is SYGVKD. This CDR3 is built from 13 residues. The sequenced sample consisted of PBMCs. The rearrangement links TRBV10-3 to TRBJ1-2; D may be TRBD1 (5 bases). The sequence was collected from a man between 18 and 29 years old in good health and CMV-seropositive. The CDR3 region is CAIGASRDYGYTF. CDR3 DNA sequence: TGTGCCATCGGTGCGTCCAGGGACTATGGCTACACCTTC.